The present T cell receptor beta chain was sequenced within a study of beta chain features in type 1 diabetes (dated by TCRdb to the late 2010s). Regarding the study in general: No differences in mean age, gender distribution, total cell number or subset yield were found between patients and healthy donors. Across all samples, approximately 98,000,000 sorted cells were examined, and cell number per subset correlated strongly with RNA yield. The study compared TCRB repertoires of sorted circulating CD4+ T cell subsets between recently diagnosed type 1 diabetes patients and matched healthy donors. Whereas all 28 donors provided naive and central memory subsets, regulatory and stem cell-like memory subsets were isolated from just 8 patients and about 8 healthy donors.

The High Capacity cDNA Reverse Transcription Kit was used to reverse transcribe all of the isolated RNA, meaning that expressed TCRB transcripts were what got sequenced. Deep immunoSEQ sequencing was performed on naive, central memory and regulatory T cell samples, with an average of about 3.6 million total reads per sample. Sorted cells were lysed in RLT buffer, and RNA was extracted using DNase-treated RNeasy Micro or Mini kits according to cell number. Each cell subset was processed separately to prevent cross-contamination, with patient and healthy donor samples processed together. The immunoSEQ multiplex PCR was used to amplify TCRB sequences from cDNA, generating 87-bp fragments that spanned the CDR3 region. The amplicons were sequenced using the Illumina HiSeq platform. On the study's bioinformatics: Synthetic template baselines were used to correct PCR bias computationally, reads within Hamming distance 2 were collapsed, and singletons that could not be merged were discarded. Reads were aligned to IMGT to assign V, D and J genes, CDR3 length, and insertions or deletions at six rearrangement sites. Within each subset, clonotype counts were normalized to sorted cell number, and only after that were true diversity and Gini coefficients computed with the tcR R package. The overlap coefficient, calculated on TCRB nucleotide sequences, was used to measure repertoire sharing. Out-of-frame TCRB sequences from naive cells were analyzed as a proxy for the pre-selection repertoire. TCRdb mirrors the immuneACCESS table, restricted to in-frame sequences. Some clones are absent from its copies; in checked studies, under half trace to an unresolved V gene, and the reason for the others is unknown. Clonal size and the V and J genes are those of that table, whereas D and trimming came from the DNA. In this sample the table shows 600,000 to 700,000 clones, around an eighth of which occur a single time. The ten largest account for 0.095% to 0.15% of the sample.

From each donor, a single peripheral blood sample of about 100 mL on average was drawn into heparinised tubes. A BD FACSAria II and a panel including CD45RO, CCR7, CD25, CD127, CD95 and CD27 were used to sort naive, central memory, regulatory and stem cell-like memory CD4+ T cells. All sorted populations exceeded 95% purity. PBMCs were isolated right away by Lymphoprep density gradient centrifugation and were stained directly, without culture. To minimize batch effects, samples were stained and sorted in pairs, one healthy donor with one patient per experiment. Study-level results and caveats: Because cDNA rather than genomic DNA was sequenced, highly expressing activated cells could have been over-represented, although no difference in activation and CD3 levels was found between groups. At VDJ recombination sites, type 1 diabetes patients had fewer insertions and more deleted nucleotides, which implies abnormalities in thymic rearrangement. Only small numbers of individuals were included in the HLA sub-analyses, which left unresolved whether HLA type had any influence on TCRB rearrangement. Naive, central memory and regulatory TCRB repertoires appeared to be more similar among patients than among healthy donors. In all four CD4+ subsets, TCRB CDR3 length was moderately but significantly shorter in type 1 diabetes patients. Shorter templates might be favored by PCR, yet because patient and control samples were amplified and corrected together, any such skew would affect both groups equally.

On this clone: Its recognized antigen is unknown. Per-base qualities were not stored, and no clone one base away is much larger. The sample has other DNA sequences that encode this CDR3 too.

From a lookup of the germline V gene, CDR1 and CDR2 are SGHVS and FQNEAQ. V is pared back by 8 bases and J by 7 bases, with 15 bases lying between the germline termini. Including the terminal cysteine and phenylalanine, the CDR3 comprises 13 residues. Only the CDR3 portion is preserved as DNA: 39 bases, with reading frame beginning at the first base. The receptor was derived from a young man with type 1 diabetes. This receptor chain uses TRBV7-8 and TRBJ2-1; tentative D gene TRBD2, with 6 bases matching. Input material: naive CD4+ T cells from blood. The cell subset or site label for this specimen denotes: true naive CD4+ T cells. The nucleotide sequence is given as TGTGCCAGCTCATTAGGAGGGAGGAATGAGCAGTTCTTC. Its protein product is CASSLGGRNEQFF.